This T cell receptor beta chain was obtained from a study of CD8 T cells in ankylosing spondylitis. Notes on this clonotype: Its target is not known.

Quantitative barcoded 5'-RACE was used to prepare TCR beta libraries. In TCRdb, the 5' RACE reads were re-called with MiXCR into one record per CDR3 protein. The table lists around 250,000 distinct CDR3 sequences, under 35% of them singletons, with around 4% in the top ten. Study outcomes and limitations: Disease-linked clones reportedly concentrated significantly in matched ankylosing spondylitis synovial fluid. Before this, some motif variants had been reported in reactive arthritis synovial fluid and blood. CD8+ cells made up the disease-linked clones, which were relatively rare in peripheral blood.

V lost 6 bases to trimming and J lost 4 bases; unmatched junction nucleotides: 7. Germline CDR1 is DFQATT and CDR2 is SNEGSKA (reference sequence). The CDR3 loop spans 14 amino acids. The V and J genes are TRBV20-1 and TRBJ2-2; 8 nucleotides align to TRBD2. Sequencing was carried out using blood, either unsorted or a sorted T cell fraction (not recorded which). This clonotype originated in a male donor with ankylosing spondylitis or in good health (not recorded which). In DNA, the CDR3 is TGCAGTGCAGCTTCGGGGGGGAGCACCGGGGAGCTGTTTTTT. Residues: CSAASGGSTGELFF.